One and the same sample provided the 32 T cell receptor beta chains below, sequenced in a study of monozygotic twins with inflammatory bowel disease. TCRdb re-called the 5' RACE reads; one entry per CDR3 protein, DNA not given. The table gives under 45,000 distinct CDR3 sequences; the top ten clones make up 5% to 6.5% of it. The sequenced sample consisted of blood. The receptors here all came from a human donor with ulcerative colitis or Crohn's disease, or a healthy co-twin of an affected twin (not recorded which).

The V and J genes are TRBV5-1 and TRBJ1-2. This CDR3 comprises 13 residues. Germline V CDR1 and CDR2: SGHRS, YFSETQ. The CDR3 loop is CASSFAANYGYTF.

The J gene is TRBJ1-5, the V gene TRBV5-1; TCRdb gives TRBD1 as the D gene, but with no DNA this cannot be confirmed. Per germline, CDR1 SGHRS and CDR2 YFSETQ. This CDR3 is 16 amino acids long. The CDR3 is CASSSGAGAPRQPQHF.

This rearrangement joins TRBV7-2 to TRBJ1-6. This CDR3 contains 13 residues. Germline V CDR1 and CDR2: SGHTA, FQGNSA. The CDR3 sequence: CASSSDGNSPLHF.

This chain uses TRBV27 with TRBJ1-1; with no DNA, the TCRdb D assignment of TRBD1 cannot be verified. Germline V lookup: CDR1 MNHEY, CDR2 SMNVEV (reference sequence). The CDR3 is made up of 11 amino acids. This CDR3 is CASYRESEAFF.

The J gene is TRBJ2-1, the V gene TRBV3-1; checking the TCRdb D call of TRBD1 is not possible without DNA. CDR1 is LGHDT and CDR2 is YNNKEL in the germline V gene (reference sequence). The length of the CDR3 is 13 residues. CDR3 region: CASSQAPLDEQFF.

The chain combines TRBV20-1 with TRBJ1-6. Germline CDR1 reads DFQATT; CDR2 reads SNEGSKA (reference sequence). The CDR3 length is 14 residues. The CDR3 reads CSARGTRQHSPLHF.

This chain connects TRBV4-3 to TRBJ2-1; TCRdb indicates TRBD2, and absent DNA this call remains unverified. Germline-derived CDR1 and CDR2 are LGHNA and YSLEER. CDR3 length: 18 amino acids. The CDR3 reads CASSRTDPRGSSYNEQFF.

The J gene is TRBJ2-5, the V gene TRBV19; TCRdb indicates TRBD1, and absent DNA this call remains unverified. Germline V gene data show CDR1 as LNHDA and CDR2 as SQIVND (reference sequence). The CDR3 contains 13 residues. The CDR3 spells CASSIPGAETQYF.

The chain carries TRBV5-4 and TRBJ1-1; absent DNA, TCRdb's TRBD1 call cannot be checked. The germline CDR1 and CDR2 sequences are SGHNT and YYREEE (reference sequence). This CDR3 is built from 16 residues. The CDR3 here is CASRPGRGLLNTEAFF.

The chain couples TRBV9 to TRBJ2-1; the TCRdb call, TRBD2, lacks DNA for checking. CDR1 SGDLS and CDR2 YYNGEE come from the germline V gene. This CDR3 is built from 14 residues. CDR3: CASSPASPFSEQFF. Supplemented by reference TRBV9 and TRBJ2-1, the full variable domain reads DSGVTQTPKHLITATGQRVTLRCSPRSGDLSVYWYQQSLDQGLQFLIQYYNGEERAKGNILERFSAQQFPDLHSELNLSSLELGDSALYFCASSPASPFSEQFFGPGTRLTVL.

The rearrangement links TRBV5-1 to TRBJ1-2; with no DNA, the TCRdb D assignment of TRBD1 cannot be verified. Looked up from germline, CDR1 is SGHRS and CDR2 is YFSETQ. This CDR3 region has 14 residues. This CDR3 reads CASSWDRDVYGYTF.

CDR3 protein: CASSHLLGVVAGGEAKNIQYF. V is TRBV7-9 and J is TRBJ2-4; TCRdb's D gene call, TRBD2, goes unchecked for lack of DNA. CDR1 is SEHNR and CDR2 is FQNEAQ in the germline V gene (reference sequence). The CDR3 sequence is 21 residues long.

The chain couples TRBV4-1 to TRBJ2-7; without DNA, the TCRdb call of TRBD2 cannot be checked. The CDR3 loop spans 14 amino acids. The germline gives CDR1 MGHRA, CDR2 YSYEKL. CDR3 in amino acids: CASSPRDSIYEQYF.

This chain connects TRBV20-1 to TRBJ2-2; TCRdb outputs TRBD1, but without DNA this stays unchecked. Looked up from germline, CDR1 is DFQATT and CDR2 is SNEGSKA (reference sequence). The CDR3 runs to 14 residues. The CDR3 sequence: CSAPFRQGAGELFF.

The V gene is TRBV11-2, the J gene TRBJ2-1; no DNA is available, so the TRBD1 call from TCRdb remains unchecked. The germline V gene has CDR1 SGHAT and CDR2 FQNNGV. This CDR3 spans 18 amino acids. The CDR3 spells CASSLVSSGQGWFNEQFF.

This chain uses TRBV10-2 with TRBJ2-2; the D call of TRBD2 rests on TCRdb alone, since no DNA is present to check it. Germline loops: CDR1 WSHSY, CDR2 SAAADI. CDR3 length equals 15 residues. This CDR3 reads CASSPAGILVGELFF.

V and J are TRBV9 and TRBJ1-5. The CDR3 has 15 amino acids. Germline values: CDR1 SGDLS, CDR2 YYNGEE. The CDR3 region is CASSVGGGPLEPQHF.

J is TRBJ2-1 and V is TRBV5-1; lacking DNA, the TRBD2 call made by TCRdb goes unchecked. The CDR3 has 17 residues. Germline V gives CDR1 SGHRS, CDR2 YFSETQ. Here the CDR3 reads CASSPGGLAGAYNEQFF.

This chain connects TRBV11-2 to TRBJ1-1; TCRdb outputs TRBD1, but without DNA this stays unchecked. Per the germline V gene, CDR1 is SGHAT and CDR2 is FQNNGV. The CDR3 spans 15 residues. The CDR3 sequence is CASSPGILRGTEAFF.

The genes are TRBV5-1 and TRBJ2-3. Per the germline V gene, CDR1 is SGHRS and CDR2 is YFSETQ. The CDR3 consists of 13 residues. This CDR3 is CASSLTVPDTQYF.

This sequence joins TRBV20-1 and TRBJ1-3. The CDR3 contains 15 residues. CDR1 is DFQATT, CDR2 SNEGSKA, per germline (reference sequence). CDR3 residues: CSARERTGLGNTIYF.

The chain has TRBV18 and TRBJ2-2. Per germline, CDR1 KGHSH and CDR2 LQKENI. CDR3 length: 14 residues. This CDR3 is CASSPAGFAGELFF.

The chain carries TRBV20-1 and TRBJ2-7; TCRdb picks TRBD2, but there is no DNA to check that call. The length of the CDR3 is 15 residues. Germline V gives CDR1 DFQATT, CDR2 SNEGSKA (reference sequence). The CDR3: CSARAGASGGYEQYF.

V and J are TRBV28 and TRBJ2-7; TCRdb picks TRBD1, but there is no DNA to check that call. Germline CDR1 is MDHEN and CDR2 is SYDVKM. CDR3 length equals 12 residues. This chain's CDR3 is CASKEQAREQYF.

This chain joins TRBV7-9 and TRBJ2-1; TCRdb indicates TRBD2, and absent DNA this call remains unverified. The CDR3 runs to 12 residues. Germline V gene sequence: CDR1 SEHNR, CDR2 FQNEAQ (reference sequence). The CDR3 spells CASNSAGNEQFF.

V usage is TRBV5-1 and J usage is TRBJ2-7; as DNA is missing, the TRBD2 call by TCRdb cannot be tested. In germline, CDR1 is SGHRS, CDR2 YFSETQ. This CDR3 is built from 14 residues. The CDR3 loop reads CASSLTLAGNEQYF. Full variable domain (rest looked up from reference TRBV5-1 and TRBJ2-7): KAGVTQTPRYLIKTRGQQVTLSCSPISGHRSVSWYQQTPGQGLQFLFEYFSETQRNKGNFPGRFSGRQFSNSRSEMNVSTLELGDSALYLCASSLTLAGNEQYFGPGTRLTVT.

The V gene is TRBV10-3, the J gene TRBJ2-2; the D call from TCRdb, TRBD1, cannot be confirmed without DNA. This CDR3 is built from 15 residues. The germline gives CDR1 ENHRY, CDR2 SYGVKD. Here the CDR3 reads CAISPGQSSTGELFF.

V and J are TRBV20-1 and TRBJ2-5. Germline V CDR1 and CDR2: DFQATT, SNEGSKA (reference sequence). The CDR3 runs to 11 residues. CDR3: CSARSQETQYF.

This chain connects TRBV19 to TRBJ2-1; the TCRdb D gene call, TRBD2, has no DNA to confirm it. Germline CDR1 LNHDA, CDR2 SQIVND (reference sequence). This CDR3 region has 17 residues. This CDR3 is CASKLAGGKSSYNEQFF.

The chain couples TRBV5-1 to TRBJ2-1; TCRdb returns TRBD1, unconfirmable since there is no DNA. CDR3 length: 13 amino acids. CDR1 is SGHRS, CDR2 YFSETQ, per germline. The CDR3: CASSLPGNNEQFF.

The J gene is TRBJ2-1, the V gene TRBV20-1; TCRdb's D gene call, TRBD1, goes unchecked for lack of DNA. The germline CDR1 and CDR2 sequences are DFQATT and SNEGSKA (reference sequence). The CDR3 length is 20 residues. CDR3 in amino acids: CSAREQTGTGSLSSYNEQFF.

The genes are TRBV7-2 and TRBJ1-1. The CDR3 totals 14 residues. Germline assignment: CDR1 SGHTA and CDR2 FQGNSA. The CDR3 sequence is CASSLALGSPEAFF.